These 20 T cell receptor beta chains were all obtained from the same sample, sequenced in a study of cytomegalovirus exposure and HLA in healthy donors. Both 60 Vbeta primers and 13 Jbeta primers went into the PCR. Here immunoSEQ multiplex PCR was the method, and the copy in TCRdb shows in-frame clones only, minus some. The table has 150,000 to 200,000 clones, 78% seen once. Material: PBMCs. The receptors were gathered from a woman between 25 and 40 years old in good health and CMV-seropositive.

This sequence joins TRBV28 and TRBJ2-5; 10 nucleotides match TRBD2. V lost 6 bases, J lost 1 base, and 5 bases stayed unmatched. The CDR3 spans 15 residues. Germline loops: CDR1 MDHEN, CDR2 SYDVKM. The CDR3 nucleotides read TGTGCCAGCAGCCTCCCTAGCGGGGGCCAAGAGACCCAGTACTTC. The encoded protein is CASSLPSGGQETQYF.

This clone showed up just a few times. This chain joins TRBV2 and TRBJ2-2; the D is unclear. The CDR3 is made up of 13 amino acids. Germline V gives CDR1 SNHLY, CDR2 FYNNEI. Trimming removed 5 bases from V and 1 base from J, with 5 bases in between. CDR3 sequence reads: CASSQQNTGELFF. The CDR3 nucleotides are TGTGCCAGCAGTCAACAGAACACCGGGGAGCTGTTTTTT.

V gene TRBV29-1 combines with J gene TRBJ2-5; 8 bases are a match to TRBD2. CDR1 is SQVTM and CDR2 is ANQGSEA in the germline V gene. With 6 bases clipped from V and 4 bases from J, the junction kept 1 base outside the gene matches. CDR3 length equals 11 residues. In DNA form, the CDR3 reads TGCAGCGTAGCGGGAGTAGAGACCCAGTACTTC. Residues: CSVAGVETQYF.

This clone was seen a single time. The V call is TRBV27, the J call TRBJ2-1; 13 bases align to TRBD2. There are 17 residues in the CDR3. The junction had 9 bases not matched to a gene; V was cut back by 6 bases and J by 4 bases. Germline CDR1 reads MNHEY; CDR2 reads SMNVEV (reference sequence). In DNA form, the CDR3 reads TGTGCCAGCAGACCAAATCCGGGACTAGCGGGGTACAATGAGCAGTTCTTC. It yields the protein CASRPNPGLAGYNEQFF.

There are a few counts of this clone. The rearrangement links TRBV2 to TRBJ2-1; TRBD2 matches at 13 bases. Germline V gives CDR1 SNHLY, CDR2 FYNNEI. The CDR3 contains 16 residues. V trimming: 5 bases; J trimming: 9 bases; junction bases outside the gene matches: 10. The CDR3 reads CASSSSLAGGPGEQFF. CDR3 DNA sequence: TGTGCCAGCAGTTCTTCACTAGCGGGGGGGCCTGGTGAGCAGTTCTTC.

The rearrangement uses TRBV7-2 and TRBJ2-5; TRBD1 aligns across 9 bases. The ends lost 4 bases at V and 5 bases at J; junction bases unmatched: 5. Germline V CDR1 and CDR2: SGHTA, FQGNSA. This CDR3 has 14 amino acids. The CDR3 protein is CASSYDRGGETQYF. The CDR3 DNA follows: TGTGCCAGCAGCTACGACAGGGGGGGGGAGACCCAGTACTTC.

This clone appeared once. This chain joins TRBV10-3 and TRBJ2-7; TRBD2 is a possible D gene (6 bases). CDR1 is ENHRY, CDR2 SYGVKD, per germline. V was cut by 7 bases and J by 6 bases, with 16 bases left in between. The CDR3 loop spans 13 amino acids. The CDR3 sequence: CAIKRELGGEQYF. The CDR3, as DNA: TGTGCCATCAAGAGGGAGCTCGGGGGCGAGCAGTACTTC.

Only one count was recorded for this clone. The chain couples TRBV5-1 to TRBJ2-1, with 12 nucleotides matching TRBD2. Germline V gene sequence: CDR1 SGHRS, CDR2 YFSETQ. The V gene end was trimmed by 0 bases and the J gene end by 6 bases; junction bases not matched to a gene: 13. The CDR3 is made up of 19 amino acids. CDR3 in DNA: TGCGCCAGCAGCTTGGAGGTGACTAGCGGGAGTTGGGGGGTCAATGAGCAGTTCTTC. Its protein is CASSLEVTSGSWGVNEQFF.

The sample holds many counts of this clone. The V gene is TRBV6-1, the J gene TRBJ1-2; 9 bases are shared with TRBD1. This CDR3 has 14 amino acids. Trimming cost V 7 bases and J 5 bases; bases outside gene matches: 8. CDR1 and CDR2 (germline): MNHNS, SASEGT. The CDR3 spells CASTSDRGNYGYTF. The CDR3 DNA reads TGTGCCAGCACCTCGGACAGGGGTAATTATGGCTACACCTTC.

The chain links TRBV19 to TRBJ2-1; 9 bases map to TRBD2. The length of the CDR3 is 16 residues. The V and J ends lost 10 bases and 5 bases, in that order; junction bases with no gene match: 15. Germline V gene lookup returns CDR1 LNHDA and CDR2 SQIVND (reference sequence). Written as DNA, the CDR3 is TGTGCCACAAACCCCCGGGTGACTAGCGGAAACAATGAGCAGTTCTTC. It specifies CATNPRVTSGNNEQFF.

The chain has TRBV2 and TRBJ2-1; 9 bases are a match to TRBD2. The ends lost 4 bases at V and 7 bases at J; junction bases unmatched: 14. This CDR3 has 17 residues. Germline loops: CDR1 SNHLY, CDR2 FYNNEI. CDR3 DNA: TGTGCCAGCAGTGCCCACCCTGGCGGGAGGGCAGGAAATGAGCAGTTCTTC. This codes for CASSAHPGGRAGNEQFF.

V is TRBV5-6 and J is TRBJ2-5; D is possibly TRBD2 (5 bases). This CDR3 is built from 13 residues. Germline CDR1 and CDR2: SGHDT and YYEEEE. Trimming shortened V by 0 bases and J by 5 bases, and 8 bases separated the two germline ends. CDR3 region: CASSLEGLETQYF. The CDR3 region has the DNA TGTGCCAGCAGCTTGGAAGGACTGGAGACCCAGTACTTC.

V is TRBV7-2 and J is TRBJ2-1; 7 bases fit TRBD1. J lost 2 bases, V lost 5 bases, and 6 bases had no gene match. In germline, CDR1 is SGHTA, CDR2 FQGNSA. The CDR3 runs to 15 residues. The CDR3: CASSRDSFTYNEQFF. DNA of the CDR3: TGTGCCAGCAGCCGGGACAGCTTTACCTACAATGAGCAGTTCTTC.

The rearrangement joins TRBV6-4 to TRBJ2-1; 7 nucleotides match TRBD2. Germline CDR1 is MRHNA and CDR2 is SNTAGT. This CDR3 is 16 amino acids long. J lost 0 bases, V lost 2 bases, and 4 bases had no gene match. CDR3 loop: CASSDKAGSSYNEQFF. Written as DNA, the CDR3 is TGTGCCAGCAGTGACAAAGCGGGGAGCTCCTACAATGAGCAGTTCTTC.

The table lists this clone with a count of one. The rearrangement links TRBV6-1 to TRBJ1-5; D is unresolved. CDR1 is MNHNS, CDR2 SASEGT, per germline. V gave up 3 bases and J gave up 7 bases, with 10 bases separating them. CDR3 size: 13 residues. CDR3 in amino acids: CASSDRWSQPQHF. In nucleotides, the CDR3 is TGTGCCAGCAGTGACAGGTGGTCCCAGCCCCAGCATTTT.

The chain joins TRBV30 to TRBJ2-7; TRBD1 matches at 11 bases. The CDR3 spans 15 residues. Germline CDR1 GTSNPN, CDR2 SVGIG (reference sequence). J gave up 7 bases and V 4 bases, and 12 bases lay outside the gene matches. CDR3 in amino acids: CAWTPPGQGVLEQYF. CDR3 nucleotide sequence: TGTGCCTGGACTCCTCCGGGACAGGGGGTTCTGGAGCAGTACTTC.

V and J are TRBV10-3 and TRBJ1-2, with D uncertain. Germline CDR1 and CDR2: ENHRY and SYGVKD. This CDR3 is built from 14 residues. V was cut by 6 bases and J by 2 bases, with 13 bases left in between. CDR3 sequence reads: CAISEPEGNYGYTF. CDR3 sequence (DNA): TGTGCCATCAGCGAACCGGAGGGCAACTATGGCTACACCTTC.

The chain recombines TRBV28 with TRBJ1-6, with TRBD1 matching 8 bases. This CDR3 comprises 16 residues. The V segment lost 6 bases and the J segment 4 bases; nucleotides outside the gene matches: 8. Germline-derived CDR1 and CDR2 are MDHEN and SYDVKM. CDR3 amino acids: CASRFQGAFYNSPLHF. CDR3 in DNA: TGTGCCAGCAGATTCCAGGGGGCCTTTTATAATTCACCCCTCCACTTT.

The CDR3 coding sequence is TGTGCCAGCAGTGGGACAGGGGAGGTTAGTGAAGCTTTCTTT. Translated: CASSGTGEVSEAFF. This chain links TRBV2 with TRBJ1-1; 9 bases agree with TRBD1. From germline, CDR1 is SNHLY and CDR2 FYNNEI. V lost 4 bases and J lost 7; bases outside the gene matches: 7. The CDR3 loop spans 14 amino acids. Combining the CDR3 with reference TRBV2 and TRBJ1-1 gives the whole variable domain EPEVTQTPSHQVTQMGQEVILRCVPISNHLYFYWYRQILGQKVEFLVSFYNNEISEKSEIFDDQFSVERPDGSNFTLKIRSTKLEDSAMYFCASSGTGEVSEAFFGQGTRLTVV.

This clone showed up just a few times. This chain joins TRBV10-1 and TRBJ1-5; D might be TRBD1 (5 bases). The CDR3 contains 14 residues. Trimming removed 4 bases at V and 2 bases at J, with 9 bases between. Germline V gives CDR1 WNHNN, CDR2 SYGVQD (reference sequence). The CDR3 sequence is CASSAGGRNQPQHF. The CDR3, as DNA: TGCGCCAGCAGTGCGGGGGGACGCAATCAGCCCCAGCATTTT.